The clone carrying this TCR beta chain occurred many times. Its antigen is unknown. Germline V gives CDR1 MNHEY, CDR2 SMNVEV (reference sequence). The CDR3 has 15 residues. Trimming shortened V by 6 bases and J by 4 bases, and 18 bases separated the two germline ends. This sample was included in a study of T cells in Graves' hyperthyroidism and ophthalmopathy. Study-wide findings and caveats: Ophthalmopathy could be told apart from stable hyperthyroidism with a 13 V-J model.

The investigators amplified TCR beta CDR3 regions from RNA transcripts. The HTBI primer set drove a first-round RT-PCR of the TCR CDR3. TCRdb reprocessed the multiplex PCR reads with MiXCR, giving one entry per CDR3 protein. The profile shows almost 600,000 distinct CDR3 sequences, just over 45% of them singletons. The sequence came from a woman aged 18-29 years with Graves' hyperthyroidism. What was sequenced was peripheral blood or thyroid tissue (not recorded which). V is TRBV27 and J is TRBJ1-2; D may be TRBD1 (5 bases). The DNA of the CDR3 is TGTGCCAGCAGGCCTTATTCAGGGCCAATCTATGGCTACACCTTC. The encoded protein is CASRPYSGPIYGYTF.